This entry lists 15 T cell receptor beta chains sequenced from one sample in a study of T cell repertoires in cytomegalovirus infection. Using its own MiXCR run on the reads, TCRdb lists one record per CDR3 protein. This sample carries approximately 500,000 distinct CDR3 sequences, approximately 16% of them seen once, and the ten largest clones take about 24%. Sequenced material: CD8+ T cells from PBMCs. These receptors were collected from a human donor in good health (CMV status not recorded). Some clones in this sample may be carry-over from other donors' samples.

This sequence joins TRBV19 and TRBJ2-2, with 7 nucleotides matching TRBD1. CDR3 length: 15 amino acids. With V trimmed by 7 bases and J by 1 base, 6 bases remained unmatched. The germline V gene encodes CDR1 LNHDA and CDR2 SQIVND (reference sequence). The CDR3 region is CASISWTGNTGELFF. The CDR3, as DNA: TGTGCCAGTATTTCTTGGACAGGGAACACCGGGGAGCTGTTTTTT. Combining the CDR3 with reference TRBV19 and TRBJ2-2 gives the whole variable domain DGGITQSPKYLFRKEGQNVTLSCEQNLNHDAMYWYRQDPGQGLRLIYYSQIVNDFQKGDIAEGYSVSREKKESFPLTVTSAQKNPTAFYLCASISWTGNTGELFFGEGSRLTVL.

The chain joins TRBV20-1 to TRBJ2-1; 8 bases agree with TRBD2. Germline assignment: CDR1 DFQATT and CDR2 SNEGSKA (reference sequence). This CDR3 contains 15 residues. Trimming cost V 0 bases and J 6 bases; bases outside gene matches: 7. For the CDR3, the DNA is TGCAGTGCTAGAGATACAAGCGGGAGAGGCAATGAGCAGTTCTTC. Its protein product is CSARDTSGRGNEQFF.

The sample holds many counts of this clonotype. The CDR3 DNA reads TGTGCCAGCAGCTTGACAAGCGGGAAGGACGAGCAGTACTTC. Its translation is CASSLTSGKDEQYF. The rearrangement links TRBV7-3 to TRBJ2-7; 7 nucleotides match TRBD2. In germline, CDR1 is SGHTA, CDR2 FQGTGA. CDR3 size: 14 residues. The V segment lost 3 bases and the J segment 5 bases; nucleotides outside the gene matches: 7.

This chain connects TRBV6-8 to TRBJ1-5, with unresolved D. There are 13 residues in the CDR3. V was shortened by 7 bases and J by 1 base, with 8 bases between the two germline ends. Germline values: CDR1 MNHGY, CDR2 SAAAGT. CDR3 in amino acids: CASTFGSNQPQHF. For the CDR3, the DNA is TGTGCCAGCACCTTCGGAAGCAATCAGCCCCAGCATTTT.

The count of this clonotype is one. A much more abundant neighbour one base away suggests this may be a read error. J is TRBJ1-1 and V is TRBV27; possible D gene TRBD1, 6 bases. Trimming cost V 2 bases and J 11 bases, with 15 bases left between them. Germline values: CDR1 MNHEY, CDR2 SMNVEV (reference sequence). The CDR3 loop spans 13 amino acids. DNA for the CDR3: TGTGCCAGCAGTTTAGGCGGGGCCAGGGGCGCTTTCTTT. Protein sequence: CASSLGGARGAFF.

This clonotype came up a few times. This sequence joins TRBV7-9 and TRBJ2-1, with D tentatively TRBD1 (6 bases). The CDR3 loop spans 13 amino acids. Germline V gives CDR1 SEHNR, CDR2 FQNEAQ (reference sequence). Trimming cost V 6 bases and J 8 bases, with 14 bases left between them. CDR3 DNA sequence: TGTGCCAGCAGGGACAGACTTATAGATGAGCAGTTCTTC. Amino acid sequence: CASRDRLIDEQFF.

This clonotype was picked up many times. The rearrangement uses TRBV11-2 and TRBJ2-7; 12 bases match TRBD2. V lost 2 bases and J lost 5; bases outside the gene matches: 1. The CDR3 is made up of 14 amino acids. Germline values: CDR1 SGHAT, CDR2 FQNNGV. CDR3 DNA sequence: TGTGCCAGCAGCTTATGGACTAGCGGGGACGAGCAGTACTTC. Its translation: CASSLWTSGDEQYF. The full variable domain, rest sourced from reference TRBV11-2 and TRBJ2-7, is EAGVAQSPRYKIIEKRQSVAFWCNPISGHATLYWYQQILGQGPKLLIQFQNNGVVDDSQLPKDRFSAERLKGVDSTLKIQPAKLEDSAVYLCASSLWTSGDEQYFGPGTRLTVT.

This rearrangement joins TRBV7-3 to TRBJ1-4, with no clear D. Germline V CDR1 and CDR2: SGHTA, FQGTGA. Trimming removed 6 bases at V and 0 bases at J, with 14 bases between. The CDR3 is 16 amino acids. In nucleotides, the CDR3 is TGTGCCAGCAGAAAGGGCCTCTACGCAACTAATGAAAAACTGTTTTTT. Its translation: CASRKGLYATNEKLFF.

CDR3 sequence reads: CASSAVGGYEQYF. In nucleotides, the CDR3 is TGTGCCAGCAGCGCCGTGGGGGGCTACGAGCAGTACTTC. This chain joins TRBV9 and TRBJ2-7, with D tentatively TRBD2 (6 bases). The V end was cut by 3 bases, the J end by 3 bases, with 10 bases between. This CDR3 spans 13 amino acids. Germline CDR1 SGDLS, CDR2 YYNGEE.

This clonotype appeared many times. The chain couples TRBV5-1 to TRBJ2-7; either TRBD1 or TRBD2 may supply D (5 bases each). Germline V gene sequence: CDR1 SGHRS, CDR2 YFSETQ. Trimming cost V 4 bases and J 3 bases, with 23 bases left between them. The CDR3 sequence is 17 residues long. For the CDR3, the DNA is TGCGCCAGCAGCACAACCGGGACCGCAGAAGGAGACTACGAGCAGTACTTC. Amino acids: CASSTTGTAEGDYEQYF.

The chain employs TRBV27 and TRBJ2-7; tentatively, D is TRBD1 or TRBD2 (5 bases each). Trimming left V 2 bases short and J 8 bases short, with 13 bases between. Germline CDR1 reads MNHEY; CDR2 reads SMNVEV (reference sequence). CDR3 length: 13 residues. The CDR3 nucleotides read TGTGCCAGCAGTTTAGTAGGCAGGGACCAGCAGTACTTC. This gives the protein CASSLVGRDQQYF.

This clonotype appeared many times. The chain links TRBV5-5 to TRBJ2-7; TRBD1 matches 9 bases. Trimming took 4 bases from V and 4 from J; bases not matched to a gene: 6. In germline, CDR1 is SGHKS, CDR2 YYEKEE (reference sequence). The length of the CDR3 is 14 residues. The CDR3 DNA reads as TGTGCCAGCAGCCATTTGGGACAGGGTTACGAGCAGTACTTC. This sequence encodes CASSHLGQGYEQYF.

This clonotype was found many times. The chain couples TRBV19 to TRBJ2-7, with D maybe TRBD1 (6 bases). This CDR3 has 15 amino acids. Germline V CDR1 and CDR2: LNHDA, SQIVND (reference sequence). Trimming removed 6 bases at V and 1 base at J, with 16 bases between. In DNA form, the CDR3 reads TGTGCCAGTAGCCCCGGCCAGGGGCCGTCCTACGAGCAGTACTTC. Translation: CASSPGQGPSYEQYF.

The chain is built from TRBV12-3 or TRBV12-4 and TRBJ2-1; 14 bases line up with TRBD2. There are 19 residues in the CDR3. V was pared by 3 bases and J by 10 bases, with 17 bases of the junction left unmatched. The CDR3, as DNA: TGTGCCAGCAGTTTCGGGACTAGCGGGAGACTCATCCAATCAAGGGAGCAGTTCTTC. Protein sequence: CASSFGTSGRLIQSREQFF.

This clonotype was detected ten times or more. Written as DNA, the CDR3 is TGTGCCAGCAGCTTGGCGGCCAGGAACACTGAAGCTTTCTTT. Its protein product is CASSLAARNTEAFF. The chain combines TRBV11-3 with TRBJ1-1; D is undetermined. The CDR3 spans 14 residues. In germline, CDR1 is SGHNT, CDR2 YENEEA. Trimming left V 3 bases short and J 1 base short, with 9 bases between.